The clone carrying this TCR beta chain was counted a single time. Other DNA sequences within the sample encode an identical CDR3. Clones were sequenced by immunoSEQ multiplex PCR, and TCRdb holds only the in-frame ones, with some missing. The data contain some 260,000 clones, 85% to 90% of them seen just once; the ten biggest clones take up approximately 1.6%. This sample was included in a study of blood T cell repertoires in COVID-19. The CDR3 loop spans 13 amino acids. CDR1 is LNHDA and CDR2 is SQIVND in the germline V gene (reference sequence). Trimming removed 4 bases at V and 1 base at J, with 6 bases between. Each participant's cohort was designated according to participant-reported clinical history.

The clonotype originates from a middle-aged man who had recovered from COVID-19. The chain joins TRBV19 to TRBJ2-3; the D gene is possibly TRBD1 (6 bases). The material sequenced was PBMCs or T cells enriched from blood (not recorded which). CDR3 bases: TGTGCCAGTAGTACAGGGGGCACAGATACGCAGTATTTT. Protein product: CASSTGGTDTQYF.